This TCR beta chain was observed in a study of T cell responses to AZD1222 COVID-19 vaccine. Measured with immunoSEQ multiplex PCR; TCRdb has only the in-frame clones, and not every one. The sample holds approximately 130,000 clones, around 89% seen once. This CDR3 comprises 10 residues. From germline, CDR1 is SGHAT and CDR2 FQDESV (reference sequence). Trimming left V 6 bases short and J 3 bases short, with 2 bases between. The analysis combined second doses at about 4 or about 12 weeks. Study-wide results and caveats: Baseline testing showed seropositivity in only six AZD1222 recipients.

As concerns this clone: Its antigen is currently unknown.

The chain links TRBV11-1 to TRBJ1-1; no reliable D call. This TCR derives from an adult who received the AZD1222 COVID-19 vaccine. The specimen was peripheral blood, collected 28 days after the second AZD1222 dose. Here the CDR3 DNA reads TGTGCCAGCAGTTACACTGAAGCTTTCTTT. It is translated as CASSYTEAFF.